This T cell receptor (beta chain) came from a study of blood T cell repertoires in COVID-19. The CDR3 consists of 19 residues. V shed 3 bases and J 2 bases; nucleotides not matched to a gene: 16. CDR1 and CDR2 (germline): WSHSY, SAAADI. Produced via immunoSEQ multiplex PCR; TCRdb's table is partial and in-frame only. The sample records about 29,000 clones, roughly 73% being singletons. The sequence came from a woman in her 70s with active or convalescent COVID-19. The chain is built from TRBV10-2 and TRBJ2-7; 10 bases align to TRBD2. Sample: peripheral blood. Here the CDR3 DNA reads TGCGCCAGCAGTGACCTATCGGGACAGCTAGCGGGAGTTGCCTACGAGCAGTACTTC. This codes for CASSDLSGQLAGVAYEQYF.